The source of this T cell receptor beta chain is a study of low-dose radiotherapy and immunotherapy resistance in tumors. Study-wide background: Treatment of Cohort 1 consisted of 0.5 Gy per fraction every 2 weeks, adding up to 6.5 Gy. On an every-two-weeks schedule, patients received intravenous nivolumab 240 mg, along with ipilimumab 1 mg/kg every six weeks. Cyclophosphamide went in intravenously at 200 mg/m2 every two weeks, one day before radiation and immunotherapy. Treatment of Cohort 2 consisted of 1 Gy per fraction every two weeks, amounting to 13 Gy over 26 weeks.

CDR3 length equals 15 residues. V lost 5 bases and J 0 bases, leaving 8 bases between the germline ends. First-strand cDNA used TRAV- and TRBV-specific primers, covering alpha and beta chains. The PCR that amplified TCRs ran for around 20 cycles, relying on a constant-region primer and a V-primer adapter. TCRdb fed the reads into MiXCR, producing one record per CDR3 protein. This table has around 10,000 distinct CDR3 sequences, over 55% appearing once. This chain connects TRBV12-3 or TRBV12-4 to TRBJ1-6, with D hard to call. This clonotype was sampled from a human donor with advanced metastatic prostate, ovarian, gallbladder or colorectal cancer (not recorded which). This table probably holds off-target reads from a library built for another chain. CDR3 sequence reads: CASSSSSSYNSPLHF. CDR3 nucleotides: TGTGCCAGCAGTAGCAGCAGCTCCTATAATTCACCCCTCCACTTT.